This entry concerns a single T cell receptor (beta chain). TCRdb's table, derived via immunoSEQ multiplex PCR, lists solely in-frame clones and lacks some. This table holds more than 35,000 clones, 70% to 85% found once. Positively selected by magnetic beads, CD4+ and CD8+ cells were purity-checked by flow cytometry. Germline V lookup: CDR1 MNHNY, CDR2 SVGAGI (reference sequence). The length of the CDR3 is 13 residues. The germline V and J ends were trimmed by 6 bases and 4 bases, with 13 bases remaining between them. This sample is drawn from a study of somatic mutations in cytotoxic T cells in rheumatoid arthritis. Study information: A subset of V beta antibody-stained T-cell populations was isolated by flow sorting, reaching nearly 100% purity, and this subset included V beta1+ cells that went on to TCRB sequencing.

This receptor was taken from a man aged 40-50 years in good health. The V call is TRBV6-6, the J call TRBJ2-7; D unclear. Sequencing was carried out using CD8+ T cells sorted from blood. Written as DNA, the CDR3 is TGTGCCAGCAGCTATATAGGGAATTACGAGCAGTACTTC. Amino acid sequence: CASSYIGNYEQYF.